Listed here is a single TCR beta chain. Its antigen is currently not known. Base qualities are not provided; no much larger clone lies one nucleotide away. These data belong to a study of cytomegalovirus exposure and HLA in healthy donors (dated by TCRdb to 2016 to 2017). Some background on the complete study: According to an earlier analysis of around 600 of the donors, about 179 million T cells yielded over 90 million unique TCR beta sequences and about 280 Gb of sequence data. An early release covering 500 to 750 HLA-typed donors comprised about 300 gigabases of sequencing data and approximately 80 million unique TCR sequences. Among the roughly 390 genotyped donors, about 85% belonged to the genetic ancestry cluster associated with self-reported Caucasian donors. The study was designed to test whether signatures of past pathogen exposure could be identified by cataloging public T cell receptors. The T cell repertoires of 670 or so subjects were profiled by immunosequencing and related to cytomegalovirus serostatus. Along with the approximately 700-subject first cohort, a separate validation cohort of more than 90 different subjects was used. To predict cytomegalovirus infection status, the study combined high-throughput TCR immunosequencing, statistical association of individual TCRs with disease status, and machine learning. In a later analysis, previously published TCR beta repertoires from several hundred donors were re-analyzed and high-resolution HLA genotyping was added so that TCR occurrence patterns could be studied. The later analysis used no new phenotypic data to find candidate immune exposures, relying instead on TCR beta sequences and their occurrence across donors. An earlier analysis of 587 of the donors applied high-throughput TCR beta sequencing to assess whether each TCR beta V gene segment acted as functional or pseudogenic. Donor age, sex, ethnicity and CMV serostatus were collected together with the repertoire data. A later genetic analysis took genome-wide SNP genotypes for about three fifths of the 666 donors and used that subset as a discovery cohort. All discovery cohort repertoires had been generated using a single sequencing platform. HLA typing covered class I and class II loci at four-digit resolution. Typing coverage varied by locus: about 620-630 donors for A, B, C, DRB1 and DQB1; 522 for DQA1; more than 600 for DPA1; 450 to 480 for DPB1. Roughly five DR-DQ haplotypes were treated as single units for association and clustering because of strong linkage in the cohort. Among some 400 genotyped donors of the cohort, an average of about 220,000 unique TCR beta nucleotide sequences was sequenced per donor, of which about 18% were non-productive.

Receptor amplification or capture employed the immunoSEQ multiplex PCR assay. The multiplex PCR relied on a mix of 60 forward primers for TCR Vbeta segments and 13 reverse primers for TCR Jbeta segments. Amplification of the CDR3 region of rearranged TCR beta genes was performed with a multiplex PCR assay on genomic DNA. The Illumina HiSeq System was used to sequence the amplified TCR beta libraries as 87-base-pair reads. For the original study's pipeline: In a later analysis, 80 million or so unique TCR beta chains were counted across the 500 to 850 repertoires, and roughly 11 million of these chains were shared by at least two donors. A nearest-neighbor algorithm error-corrected the raw reads and collapsed the reads into unique sequences, merging closely related sequences to remove PCR and sequencing errors. To assign V, D and J gene segments, CDR3 sequences were aligned to IMGT reference sequences. For a sequence to be retained, a match of at least six nucleotides to both a V gene segment and a J gene segment was required. A rearrangement counted as productive if the CDR3 had no stop codons and remained in frame with V and J, and every other rearrangement counted as non-productive. Following IMGT convention, CDR3 was defined as the stretch from the second conserved V-encoded cysteine to the conserved J-encoded phenylalanine. The earlier analysis of 587 of the donors excluded sequences that lacked an unambiguous match to a single V gene segment. An earlier analysis of almost 600 of the donors classified V segments as functional when productive rearrangements were above 56.7% and as segregating when the standard deviation between donors was above 5%. A statistical classification framework was built to diagnose cytomegalovirus status from the catalog of TCR beta chain sequences. In a later analysis, TCR nucleotide sequences were compared against IMGT/GENE-DB human TR gene sequences so that V and J genes could be assigned. The TCRdist pipeline was used in a later analysis to assign CDR3 sequences and most-parsimonious VDJ recombination scenarios. In a later analysis, each TCR beta chain was defined by its CDR3 amino acid sequence together with its V-gene family, and reads lacking a unique V-gene family were excluded. As a way to deal with suspected cross-contamination and a sequencing artifact, a later analysis dropped 500 to 700 nucleotide sequences that were highly shared and had low generation probability. In a later analysis, a clonal expansion index for each public chain was calculated from normalized within-repertoire ranks of inferred template counts. Generation probabilities in a later analysis came from a VDJ recombination model fitted to out-of-frame rearrangements, and those results were checked against IGoR. A later analysis scored TCR-TCR, TCR-HLA and TCR-CMV co-occurrence with hypergeometric tests, applying a repertoire-size bias correction to TCR pairs. A later analysis estimated false discovery rates by permuting HLA or CMV assignments 20 times. In a later analysis, co-occurring TCRs were grouped using DBSCAN, with TCRdist sequence similarity added in when clustering inside HLA-allele-positive subsets. Co-occurrence clustering excluded repertoires with fewer than 30,000 or more than 120,000 public chains, plus five with anomalous nucleotide sharing. The clones in this table, taken by TCRdb from immuneACCESS, are in-frame only. Not every clone is retained; where verified, under half of the shortfall comes from an unresolved V gene, and the cause of the rest is unknown. That table supplies the V and J calls and clone size; D and trimming were determined from the DNA. The sample has about 170,000 clones on record, roughly 79% of them singletons. Approximately 2.2% of the sample is in the top ten clones.

The cohort was made up of roughly 670 healthy bone marrow donors. At the time of sampling, every cohort member was nominally healthy, though immune exposures that went unrecorded were likely present. The donor tested CMV seropositive, placing the donor among the roughly 270 seropositive members of the cohort. Every donor gave a peripheral blood sample, and the peripheral blood mononuclear cells from that sample were used for TCR beta sequencing. Genomic DNA was extracted from the blood cell samples with the Qiagen DNeasy Blood Extraction Kit. The research as a whole found: Over 15 rarely observed V segments, including chromosome 9 orphons, were excluded from the earlier analysis of approximately 500 of the donors because counts were too low. In this cohort, only TCR beta chains were sequenced, and detectable features were limited by the absence of alpha or paired-chain data. In a later analysis, the rate of TCR association differed among HLA loci, with DRB1 alleles having the most associated TCRs and HLA-C alleles having the fewest. Cytomegalovirus status was reported to be diagnosed by the classifier with high specificity and sensitivity in both the original and validation cohorts. Linkage disequilibrium might explain the correlated functional status among segregating V segments, but an unknown experimental factor could not be excluded. Sequencing depth was assumed to be roughly uniform across donors in the presence/absence analyses, though that assumption may not hold. Specific HLA alleles were associated with 15,000 to 20,000 TCR beta sequences at a false discovery rate of 0.05 in a later analysis. Immune exposure information for the cohort was limited to CMV serostatus. A cluster of highly shared sequence variants was judged likely to be a technical artifact of the sequencing pipeline. Because HLA typing was missing for some donors at each locus, association tests included only the typed subset. A later analysis found that HLA-associated TCR beta chains were more clonally expanded and had lower generation probabilities than equally common non-associated chains. A later genetic analysis associated a missense DCLRE1C variant with V-gene and J-gene trimming of TCR beta chains, and an independent cohort replicated the association. In vitro tests confirmed that a few of the cytomegalovirus-associated TCR beta chains recognize cytomegalovirus antigens. A further reported finding was that TCR beta sequences accurately predicted the HLA-A and HLA-B alleles for most subjects in the first cohort. Broadly in line with IMGT annotations, most TCR beta V segments showed up in productive rearrangements about 90% or about 30% of the time in an earlier analysis of several hundred of the donors. In a later analysis, most CMV-associated TCR beta chains were found to appear HLA-restricted, with HLA associations seemingly driven largely by CMV exposure. According to a later analysis, parvovirus B19, influenza, CMV and Epstein-Barr virus appeared linked to several top co-occurrence clusters. A total of 150 or so TCR beta chains were listed by the study as associated with cytomegalovirus. Assigning TCR associations to individual alleles was difficult when HLA alleles, especially DR and DQ, strongly co-occurred. In a later genetic analysis, fewer N-insertions in productive TCRs were reported among donors in an Asian-associated ancestry cluster than the 666-donor mean. Most TCR sequences were observed very rarely across donors, whereas some public TCRs were present in many individuals. The authors suggested that the approach could potentially be generalized to other disease states and immunological phenotypes.

The specimen was PBMCs. The clonotype was recovered from a woman aged 25 to 39 in good health and CMV-seropositive.

The CDR3: CASSLMRAEQPQHF. The bases read TGTGCCAGCAGTTTAATGAGGGCTGAGCAGCCCCAGCATTTT. This chain joins TRBV27 to TRBJ1-5; the D gene is unclear. Trimming at the junction amounts to 2 bases on V and 7 bases on J, and the germline ends lie 12 bases apart. Sequences MNHEY (CDR1) and SMNVEV (CDR2) are obtained from the germline V gene (reference sequence). Including cysteine and phenylalanine, the CDR3 has 14 amino acids. Only the CDR3 region is kept as DNA, spanning 42 bases read in frame from base 1.